This T cell receptor (beta chain) was recovered during a study of response to subunit inactivated influenza vaccine. Study observations and caveats: The authors suggested that every seasonal influenza vaccination recruits few new T cells.

Concerning this clonotype: No antigen is known for it.

TCRdb processed the RT-PCR reads anew with MiXCR; each CDR3 protein has one entry. Of around 790,000 distinct CDR3 sequences in the sample, 21% were seen once. The TCR originated in a man aged 45-65 years who received an inactivated influenza vaccine. The input for sequencing was PBMCs from blood, taken around 5 days after vaccination.

CDR3 sequence: CASSLEWGGPSGANVLTF. The CDR3 nucleotides are TGCGCCAGCAGCTTGGAATGGGGGGGACCTTCAGGGGCCAACGTCCTGACTTTC. The V gene is TRBV5-1, the J gene TRBJ2-6, with 7 bases identical to TRBD2. Unmatched junction bases numbered 10, after V lost 0 bases and J lost 4 bases. Germline assignment: CDR1 SGHRS and CDR2 YFSETQ. The CDR3 loop spans 18 amino acids. The full variable domain, rest sourced from reference TRBV5-1 and TRBJ2-6, is KAGVTQTPRYLIKTRGQQVTLSCSPISGHRSVSWYQQTPGQGLQFLFEYFSETQRNKGNFPGRFSGRQFSNSRSEMNVSTLELGDSALYLCASSLEWGGPSGANVLTFGAGSRLTVL.